This entry is about one T cell receptor (beta chain). The junction does not match germline at one end; this may be a read error. This sample is drawn from a study of blood T cell repertoires in COVID-19. Clones were read by immunoSEQ multiplex PCR, and TCRdb kept only the in-frame ones, dropping some. The sample comprises around 180,000 clones, 65% to 90% of which are singletons, and roughly 1.4% rests with the top ten. The CDR3 loop spans 14 amino acids. From germline, CDR1 is LGHNT and CDR2 FRNRAP. The sample taken for sequencing was peripheral blood. The clonotype was recovered from a human donor in a cohort sampled during active COVID-19. This sequence joins TRBV12-5 and TRBJ2-1; D may be TRBD2 (5 bases). This chain's CDR3 is CASGLSSSHNEQFF. The CDR3 DNA sequence: TGTGCTAGTGGTTTGTCTAGCTCCCACAATGAGCAGTTCTTC. Drawing the rest from reference TRBV12-5 and TRBJ2-1, the complete variable domain is DARVTQTPRHKVTEMGQEVTMRCQPILGHNTVFWYRQTMMQGLELLAYFRNRAPLDDSGMPKDRFSAEMPDATLATLKIQPSEPRDSAVYFCASGLSSSHNEQFFGPGTRLTVL.